The 31 T cell receptor beta chains below were found in one sample sequenced in a study of blood T cells in healthy people across ages. A second PCR of 7 to 11 cycles used a sample-barcoded 5' primer and a J-beta primer mix. TCRdb analysed the 5' RACE reads with MiXCR anew, one entry per CDR3 protein. The sample contains about 800,000 distinct CDR3 sequences, around a quarter of which appear only once. The same data also went into a second study, on T cells of mothers and their children.

The sample taken for sequencing was blood. The receptor source for this set is a boy younger than 18 in good health.

In its sample, this clonotype was seen a few times. The chain combines TRBV5-1 with TRBJ2-1; 8 nucleotides align to TRBD2. CDR3 size: 18 residues. CDR1 is SGHRS, CDR2 YFSETQ, per germline. Unmatched junction bases numbered 18, after V lost 3 bases and J lost 7 bases. CDR3 bases: TGCGCCAGCAGCTGGGGCTTCGTGAGCGGGAGAACGATAAATGAGCAGTTCTTC. Residues: CASSWGFVSGRTINEQFF.

V gene TRBV7-9 combines with J gene TRBJ2-3; 7 bases map to TRBD2. CDR3 length: 15 amino acids. Trimming at V came to 7 bases and at J to 2 bases, leaving 9 bases not matched to a gene. CDR1 and CDR2 (germline): SEHNR, FQNEAQ (reference sequence). The CDR3 DNA is TGTGCCAGCACACCCGGGACTATCGACACAGATACGCAGTATTTT. Translation gives CASTPGTIDTDTQYF.

The rearrangement uses TRBV20-1 and TRBJ2-7, with D perhaps matching TRBD1 (6 bases). There are 12 residues in the CDR3. The V end lost 1 base, the J end lost 9 bases, and 13 bases lay between the germline ends. Germline V lookup: CDR1 DFQATT, CDR2 SNEGSKA (reference sequence). The chain's CDR3 is CSARVSGERQYF. The CDR3 DNA reads as TGCAGTGCTAGAGTGTCAGGGGAGAGGCAGTACTTC.

This clonotype was observed a handful of times. The junction differs from germline at one of its ends, possibly a read error. J is TRBJ1-5 and V is TRBV28; D gene ambiguous. Germline lookup yields CDR1 MDHEN and CDR2 SYDVKM. The CDR3 is 14 amino acids. Here the CDR3 DNA reads TGTGCCAGCACTTTACCCCATAGCAATCAGCCCCAGCATTTT. The encoded protein is CASTLPHSNQPQHF. Looking up the rest from reference TRBV28 and TRBJ1-5 gives the full variable domain: DVKVTQSSRYLVKRTGEKVFLECVQDMDHENMFWYRQDPGLGLRLIYFSYDVKMKEKGDIPEGYSVSREKKERFSLILESASTNQTSMYLCASTLPHSNQPQHFGDGTRLSIL.

This clonotype has a handful of counts. V usage is TRBV6-6 and J usage is TRBJ1-1; D remains unclear. Germline V gene data show CDR1 as MNHNY and CDR2 as SVGAGI (reference sequence). CDR3 length equals 11 residues. V was cut by 10 bases and J by 0 bases, with 6 bases left in between. CDR3 amino acids: CATTVNTEAFF. The CDR3 DNA sequence: TGTGCCACAACGGTGAACACTGAAGCTTTCTTT.

Written as DNA, the CDR3 is TGCAGTGCTGGCTCCGGGACGTTCGGGGAGACCCAGTACTTC. Amino acid sequence: CSAGSGTFGETQYF. The chain is built from TRBV20-1 and TRBJ2-5; D might be TRBD1 or TRBD2, each matching 5 bases. V was pared by 5 bases and J by 5 bases, with 18 bases between. The V gene's germline CDR1 is DFQATT and CDR2 SNEGSKA (reference sequence). CDR3 length: 14 residues.

For this clonotype: A much larger clone differs from this one at a single base, so this may be a read error. The chain joins TRBV11-2 to TRBJ2-5; 11 nucleotides line up with TRBD1. V lost 1 base to trimming and J lost 5 bases; unmatched junction nucleotides: 6. In germline, CDR1 is SGHAT, CDR2 FQNNGV. The CDR3 consists of 16 residues. The CDR3 sequence: CASSLGADRGQETQYF. The CDR3 nucleotides read TGTGCCAGCAGCTTAGGCGCGGACAGGGGGCAGGAGACCCAGTACTTC.

This clonotype was counted a few times. The rearrangement links TRBV6-6 to TRBJ2-3; 7 bases are a match to TRBD1. This CDR3 is built from 12 residues. CDR1 and CDR2 (germline): MNHNY, SVGAGI (reference sequence). CDR3 DNA: TGTGCAGCAGGGGGTGGGTCAGATACGCAGTATTTT. Translating it yields CAAGGGSDTQYF.

This clonotype was counted a few times. The genes are TRBV29-1 and TRBJ1-2; D perhaps matches TRBD1 (6 bases). Germline V gene sequence: CDR1 SQVTM, CDR2 ANQGSEA. The CDR3 loop spans 15 amino acids. The V gene lost 4 bases and the J gene lost 2 bases, with 17 bases spanning the gap. The CDR3 sequence: CSVVLQGRLNYGYTF. CDR3 sequence (DNA): TGCAGCGTTGTCCTCCAGGGGCGATTAAACTATGGCTACACCTTC.

The chain couples TRBV6-1 to TRBJ2-5; the D gene could be TRBD1 or TRBD2 (5 bases each). This CDR3 has 17 amino acids. Germline V gene lookup returns CDR1 MNHNS and CDR2 SASEGT. The ends were cut back, 3 bases at V and 10 bases at J, with 27 bases in the middle. CDR3: CASSEAGDRTVRVGQYF. In DNA, the CDR3 is TGTGCCAGCAGTGAGGCTGGGGACCGGACCGTCCGAGTGGGCCAGTACTTC.

This chain joins TRBV9 and TRBJ1-1; D not resolved. The germline V gene encodes CDR1 SGDLS and CDR2 YYNGEE. V was cut by 0 bases and J by 0 bases, with 9 bases left in between. This CDR3 has 15 residues. The CDR3 nucleotides are TGTGCCAGCAGCGTAGTTCCAGGACTGAACACTGAAGCTTTCTTT. It encodes CASSVVPGLNTEAFF.

The V call is TRBV5-6, the J call TRBJ1-2; the D is unclear. CDR1 and CDR2 (germline): SGHDT, YYEEEE. V lost 4 bases and J lost 2, with 12 bases in between. The CDR3 is 14 amino acids. The CDR3 region is CASSPTSVNYGYTF. The CDR3 DNA sequence: TGTGCCAGCAGCCCGACTTCTGTCAACTATGGCTACACCTTC.

The V gene is TRBV27, the J gene TRBJ1-2; 9 nucleotides match TRBD1. This CDR3 has 16 residues. V dropped 6 bases and J dropped 2; count of bases not matched to a gene: 10. Germline V gene data show CDR1 as MNHEY and CDR2 as SMNVEV (reference sequence). CDR3 sequence (DNA): TGTGCCAGCAGGAGCTCAAACAGGGGGCTAAACTATGGCTACACCTTC. Protein: CASRSSNRGLNYGYTF.

As concerns this clonotype: The conserved phenylalanine or tryptophan normally closing the CDR3 is absent here, so this likely arose from a read error. The V gene is TRBV7-2, the J gene TRBJ1-5; D remains unclear. This CDR3 contains 13 residues. V shed 5 bases and J shed 6 bases, with 11 bases lying between them. Germline CDR1 SGHTA, CDR2 FQGNSA. CDR3 sequence reads: CASSPKSVQPQHL. The DNA of the CDR3 is TGTGCCAGCAGCCCAAAGTCCGTTCAGCCCCAGCATCTT.

This chain joins TRBV29-1 and TRBJ2-4; TRBD1 matches 7 bases. Unmatched junction bases numbered 5, after V lost 7 bases and J lost 5 bases. This CDR3 has 12 amino acids. In germline, CDR1 is SQVTM, CDR2 ANQGSEA. In DNA form, the CDR3 reads TGCAGCGGCAGGGACAGCGAAAACATTCAGTACTTC. Protein sequence: CSGRDSENIQYF.

This clonotype has more than one count but fewer than ten. The chain joins TRBV11-2 to TRBJ2-1; TRBD2 matches 7 bases. This CDR3 contains 16 residues. The V segment lost 5 bases and the J segment 5 bases; nucleotides outside the gene matches: 12. CDR1 and CDR2 from the germline V gene are SGHAT and FQNNGV. Here the CDR3 DNA reads TGTGCCAGCAGCCTTAGCCGACAACTAGCGCACAATGAGCAGTTCTTC. It codes for CASSLSRQLAHNEQFF.

This clonotype was seen only a few times. The chain couples TRBV19 to TRBJ2-3, with 7 nucleotides matching TRBD2. The CDR3 consists of 15 residues. V gave up 5 bases and J gave up 2 bases; unmatched junction bases: 7. Germline values: CDR1 LNHDA, CDR2 SQIVND (reference sequence). The CDR3 sequence: CASSSKRDLTDTQYF. The CDR3 DNA sequence: TGTGCCAGTAGTTCAAAGCGGGACCTCACAGATACGCAGTATTTT.

This clonotype has only a few counts. The chain uses TRBV6-5 and TRBJ1-1; tentatively, D is TRBD1 (6 bases). CDR1 is MNHEY, CDR2 SVGAGI, per germline. The length of the CDR3 is 14 residues. V was cut by 2 bases and J by 4 bases, with 11 bases left in between. The CDR3: CASSYQGQGTEAFF. CDR3 nucleotides: TGTGCCAGCAGTTACCAGGGGCAGGGCACTGAAGCTTTCTTT.

The J gene is TRBJ1-6, the V gene TRBV15; 7 bases are a match to TRBD1. CDR1 is LNHNV, CDR2 YYDKDF, per germline (reference sequence). J lost 9 bases, V lost 8 bases, and 7 bases had no gene match. The CDR3 loop spans 13 amino acids. The CDR3 bases are TGTGCCACCGAGACAGGGAGCGGTTCACCCCTCCACTTT. Protein: CATETGSGSPLHF.

A few counts support this clonotype. This chain uses TRBV29-1 with TRBJ2-5, with 7 bases that match TRBD1. The end of the DNA aligns better with TRBJ2-7, so the J call may be wrong. This CDR3 spans 15 amino acids. The germline CDR1 and CDR2 sequences are SQVTM and ANQGSEA. CDR3 bases: TGCAGCGTTGAGACTCCGGGACAGCACTTTGCCGAGCAGTACTTC. Translating it yields CSVETPGQHFAEQYF.

This clonotype was observed a handful of times. The rearrangement links TRBV6-5 to TRBJ1-2; D unresolved. Trimming removed 6 bases from V and 7 bases from J, with 15 bases in between. CDR1 is MNHEY and CDR2 is SVGAGI in the germline V gene. CDR3 length equals 13 residues. The CDR3 DNA is TGTGCCAGCAGACCTGACACCTTCGGTGGCTACACCTTC. Encoded protein: CASRPDTFGGYTF.

V usage is TRBV18 and J usage is TRBJ2-5, with D perhaps assigned TRBD1 or TRBD2 (6 bases each). The CDR3 covers 16 residues. From germline, CDR1 is KGHSH and CDR2 LQKENI. V lost 1 base and J lost 2, with 14 bases in between. This chain's CDR3 is CASSPQGRGGQETQYF. The CDR3 nucleotides are TGTGCCAGCTCACCACAGGGCAGGGGAGGACAAGAGACCCAGTACTTC.

The chain couples TRBV7-8 to TRBJ2-5; D is perhaps TRBD1 or TRBD2 (5 bases each). CDR3 size: 16 residues. Germline-derived CDR1 and CDR2 are SGHVS and FQNEAQ. The V end was cut by 2 bases, the J end by 4 bases, with 17 bases between. CDR3 amino acids: CASSLLQQGAVETQYF. The CDR3 DNA reads as TGTGCCAGCAGCTTACTTCAGCAGGGAGCTGTAGAGACCCAGTACTTC.

The chain couples TRBV12-3 or TRBV12-4 to TRBJ1-5; D gene unclear. This CDR3 is built from 11 residues. The germline V and J ends were trimmed by 1 base and 9 bases, with 4 bases remaining between them. CDR3: CASSLEPPQHF. CDR3 nucleotides: TGTGCCAGCAGTTTAGAGCCGCCCCAGCATTTT.

This chain links TRBV29-1 with TRBJ2-3; no definite D call. V gave up 5 bases and J gave up 2 bases, with 8 bases separating them. Germline values: CDR1 SQVTM, CDR2 ANQGSEA. The CDR3 covers 12 residues. The CDR3 loop is CSVRQDTDTQYF. CDR3 bases: TGCAGCGTTCGGCAGGACACAGATACGCAGTATTTT.

This clonotype was detected a few times. The V and J genes are TRBV29-1 and TRBJ2-1; possibly TRBD2 for D (6 bases). Germline V gene sequence: CDR1 SQVTM, CDR2 ANQGSEA. V was pared by 6 bases and J by 10 bases, with 13 bases between. The CDR3 runs to 11 residues. The CDR3 DNA follows: TGCAGCGTAGTGACTAGAGGGGAGCAGTTCTTC. Amino acids: CSVVTRGEQFF.

This clonotype was counted between two and nine times. The V gene is TRBV28, the J gene TRBJ1-2; D is perhaps TRBD1 (6 bases). The CDR3 runs 14 residues. Per the germline V gene, CDR1 is MDHEN and CDR2 is SYDVKM. Trimming removed 3 bases at V and 7 bases at J, with 15 bases between. CDR3: CASSFLGGAGGYTF. DNA of the CDR3: TGTGCCAGCAGTTTTCTGGGGGGCGCGGGTGGCTACACCTTC.

The CDR3 DNA follows: TGCGCCAGCAGCCAAGAAGGTAAAGGTGGAGAGACCCAGTACTTC. This sequence encodes CASSQEGKGGETQYF. The chain uses TRBV4-3 and TRBJ2-5; D is unclear. V was cut by 0 bases and J by 4 bases, with 12 bases left in between. Germline values: CDR1 LGHNA, CDR2 YSLEER. CDR3 length: 15 amino acids.

This clonotype was counted only a few times. This CDR3 reads CASSLAAQASGANVLTF. The CDR3 DNA reads as TGCGCCAGCAGCTTGGCCGCTCAGGCCTCTGGGGCCAACGTCCTGACTTTC. The chain employs TRBV5-1 and TRBJ2-6; D is ambiguous. This CDR3 is 17 amino acids long. Trimming pared 0 bases from V and 0 bases from J, leaving 10 bases between. CDR1 is SGHRS, CDR2 YFSETQ, per germline.

This clonotype was seen more than once but under ten times. The chain joins TRBV11-2 to TRBJ2-1, with D perhaps assigned TRBD1 or TRBD2 (6 bases each). V lost 1 base and J lost 6, with 22 bases in between. The germline V gene encodes CDR1 SGHAT and CDR2 FQNNGV. The CDR3 sequence is 18 residues long. The CDR3 here is CASSLGLYGGLSLNEQFF. Written as DNA, the CDR3 is TGTGCCAGCAGCTTAGGACTTTATGGGGGGCTTAGTCTCAATGAGCAGTTCTTC.

This clonotype was observed a handful of times. J is TRBJ2-1 and V is TRBV28; D is uncertain. Germline V gene sequence: CDR1 MDHEN, CDR2 SYDVKM. V lost 6 bases, J lost 5 bases, and 14 bases lay in between. This CDR3 contains 14 residues. The CDR3 sequence is CASSGNTPNNEQFF. The DNA for the CDR3 is TGTGCCAGCAGCGGCAACACGCCAAACAATGAGCAGTTCTTC.